This T cell receptor beta chain appears in the sequencing data of a study of OX40 agonist ivuxolimab in advanced cancers. Concerning the study at large: Ivuxolimab was a fully human IgG2 agonistic monoclonal antibody targeting the costimulatory receptor OX40 (CD134). Intravenous ivuxolimab was administered to patients every 2 weeks at six dose levels: 0.01, 0.1, 0.3, 1.5, 3 and 10 mg/kg. Among the 52 dose-escalation patients, some 20 had hepatocellular carcinoma, approximately 15 melanoma, 9 renal cell carcinoma and 9 head and neck cancer. A male proportion of 82.7% and a mean age of roughly 55 years, ranging from roughly 23 to 80, were recorded for the dose-escalation cohort. Prior anti-PD-1, anti-PD-L1 or anti-CTLA-4 therapy was permitted, and checkpoint inhibitors had been received by about two fifths of dose-escalation patients. Partial responses occurred in three dose-escalation patients: two with cutaneous melanoma and one with hepatocellular carcinoma. Peripheral TCRbeta sequencing aimed to test whether ivuxolimab altered TCR sequence diversity and caused clonal T-cell expansion. The paper covers the monotherapy dose-escalation part of the phase I ivuxolimab trial, which included N = 52 patients.

The trial excluded patients who had a history of autoimmune disease or were on systemic immunosuppression. Peripheral blood for TCR sequencing was collected from all dose cohorts at baseline, on cycle 4 day 1, and on cycle 7 day 1. The samples were drawn from a first-in-human, open-label, multicenter phase I dose-escalation trial of ivuxolimab. Adults with locally advanced or metastatic melanoma, renal cell, hepatocellular, or head and neck squamous cell carcinoma were enrolled in the trial. Before TCR sequencing, CD4+ T cells and CD8+ T cells from peripheral blood were sorted into separate populations. There are 13 amino acids in the CDR3, from cysteine to phenylalanine inclusive. Only CDR3 DNA is held: 39 bases, read in frame from base 1. Trimming accounts for 4 bases at V and 6 bases at J, while the number of junction bases matched to no gene is 2. From the germline V gene (reference sequence), CDR1 is MNHEY and CDR2 is SMNVEV.

Summary of the overall study and its limitations: In the 0.1-3.0 mg/kg groups, partial responders were among the patients with the lowest normalized peripheral clonal expansion, particularly in CD8+ T cells. At doses of 0.1 to 3.0 mg/kg, clonal expansion of both CD4+ and CD8+ T cells in blood was seen between baseline and week 6. The antigen specificity of the peripheral T cells that underwent clonal expansion was not determined. After ivuxolimab, more expanded clones were found on average in CD8+ T cells than in CD4+ T cells. Low levels of normalized T-cell clonal expansion were also seen in some patients who did not respond.

In the case of this clone: It has no known antigen specificity. There are no base qualities to consult, and no much larger clone falls within one base.

Genomic DNA was extracted from sorted cells for sequencing of the TCRbeta CDR3 region. The immunoSEQ Assay was used for sequencing of TCRbeta CDR3 regions. TCRdb took over this immuneACCESS table, retaining in-frame rearrangements with V and J assigned. Such tables are incomplete; in checked studies, under half of the missing clones stem from an unresolved V gene, and the remainder is unexplained. This sample lists about 73,000 clones; about 87% were detected once. 9.5% to 13% of the sample goes to the ten largest clones. Sequences were derived from CD4+ or CD8+ T cells sorted from blood, sampled in a trial of the OX40 agonist ivuxolimab. The rearrangement joined TRBV27 to TRBJ2-1; the junction holds 8 bases that match TRBD2. This TCR was sampled from an adult with an advanced solid tumor such as melanoma, head and neck, liver or kidney cancer. The CDR3 reads as follows: CASSSGTSNEQFF. The sequenced DNA: TGTGCCAGCAGTTCCGGGACTAGCAATGAGCAGTTCTTC.